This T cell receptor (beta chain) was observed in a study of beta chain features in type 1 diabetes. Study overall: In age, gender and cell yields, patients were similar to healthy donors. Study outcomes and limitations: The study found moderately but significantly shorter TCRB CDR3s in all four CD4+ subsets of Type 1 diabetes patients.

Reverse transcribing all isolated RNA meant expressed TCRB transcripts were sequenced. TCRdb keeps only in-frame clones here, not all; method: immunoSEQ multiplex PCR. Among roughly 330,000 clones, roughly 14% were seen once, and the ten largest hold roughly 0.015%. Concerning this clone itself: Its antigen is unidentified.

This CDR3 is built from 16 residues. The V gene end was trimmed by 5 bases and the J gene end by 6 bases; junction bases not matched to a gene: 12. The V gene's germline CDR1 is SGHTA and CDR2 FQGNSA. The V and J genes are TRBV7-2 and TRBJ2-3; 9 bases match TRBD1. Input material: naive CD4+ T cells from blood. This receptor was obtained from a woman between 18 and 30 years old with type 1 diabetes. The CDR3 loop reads CASSQIGTGFADTQYF. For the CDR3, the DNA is TGTGCCAGCAGCCAGATAGGGACAGGGTTCGCCGATACGCAGTATTTT. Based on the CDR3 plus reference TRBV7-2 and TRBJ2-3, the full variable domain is GAGVSQSPSNKVTEKGKDVELRCDPISGHTALYWYRQSLGQGLEFLIYFQGNSAPDKSGLPSDRFSAERTGGSVSTLTIQRTQQEDSAVYLCASSQIGTGFADTQYFGPGTRLTVL.